This record concerns one TCR beta chain sequence. This sample was taken from a study of blood T cell repertoires in COVID-19. Looking at the study overall: Spain, Italy and the United States supplied samples that represented acute and convalescent COVID-19.

Trimming took off 7 bases at V and 2 bases at J, with 11 bases between the two ends. Germline assignment: CDR1 LNHDA and CDR2 SQIVND (reference sequence). This CDR3 is 13 amino acids long. Using immunoSEQ multiplex PCR, the repertoire was profiled, and TCRdb retains in-frame clones only, with some absent. The sample shows some 150,000 clones, around 90% of them seen only once. The sample consisted of peripheral blood. V and J are TRBV19 and TRBJ1-2; D might be TRBD1 (5 bases). This TCR was sampled from an older woman who had recovered from COVID-19. The CDR3 loop is CASNPTENYGYTF. The CDR3 nucleotides are TGTGCCAGTAACCCGACAGAAAACTATGGCTACACCTTC.